This T cell receptor (beta chain) came from a study of blood T cell repertoires in COVID-19. Trimming left V 7 bases short and J 7 bases short, with 17 bases between. Germline V gene sequence: CDR1 MNHEY, CDR2 SVGAGI. The CDR3 extends over 14 amino acids. This clone was detected a few times. The repertoire was sequenced with immunoSEQ multiplex PCR; TCRdb's copy has only in-frame clones and lacks some. Of 200,000 to 250,000 clones in the sample, roughly 86% were seen once. The sequence derives from a woman aged 45-60 years who had recovered from COVID-19. The sequenced material came from PBMCs or T cells enriched from blood (not recorded which). The chain uses TRBV6-5 and TRBJ1-5, with D possibly matching TRBD1 (6 bases). The CDR3 reads CASIGGAWGQPQHF. The CDR3 bases are TGTGCCAGCATAGGGGGGGCCTGGGGGCAGCCCCAGCATTTT.